These 20 T cell receptor beta chains share one sample of origin, sequenced in a study of T cell repertoires in cytomegalovirus infection. Using its own MiXCR run on the reads, TCRdb lists one record per CDR3 protein. The sample contains 65,000 to 90,000 distinct CDR3 sequences, over 3.5% of which appear only once. The sequencing input was PBMCs. Every receptor here comes from a human donor in good health (CMV status not recorded). Some clones in this sample may be carry-over from other donors' samples.

There are many counts of this clonotype. The genes are TRBV29-1 and TRBJ1-4, with D perhaps matching TRBD1 (5 bases). The CDR3 has 15 amino acids. Trimming left V 4 bases short and J 2 bases short, with 14 bases between. The V gene's germline CDR1 is SQVTM and CDR2 ANQGSEA. The CDR3 sequence is CSVGTTEVTNEKLFF. The DNA of the CDR3 is TGCAGCGTTGGGACGACAGAAGTGACTAATGAAAAACTGTTTTTT.

This clonotype was seen repeatedly, ten times or more. A read error may produce the germline difference seen at one junction end. The V gene is TRBV7-8, the J gene TRBJ2-5; no firm D call. The CDR3 consists of 15 residues. Germline CDR1 and CDR2: SGHVS and FQNEAQ. The CDR3 region is CASSFLENLQETQYF. For the CDR3, the DNA is TGTGCCAGTAGCTTTTTGGAGAACCTCCAAGAGACCCAGTACTTC.

This clonotype has ten or more counts. This sequence joins TRBV20-1 and TRBJ2-1; D is uncertain. The CDR3 spans 11 residues. CDR1 is DFQATT and CDR2 is SNEGSKA in the germline V gene (reference sequence). The germline V and J ends were trimmed by 2 bases and 7 bases, with 6 bases remaining between them. The CDR3 coding sequence is TGCAGTGCTAGATACGTAAATGAGCAGTTCTTC. This encodes CSARYVNEQFF.

The sample holds many counts of this clonotype. The chain employs TRBV7-2 and TRBJ1-3; D possibly corresponds to TRBD1 (6 bases). The CDR3 has 15 residues. Trimming stripped 5 bases from V and 2 bases from J, with 13 bases between. Germline-derived CDR1 and CDR2 are SGHTA and FQGNSA. The CDR3 nucleotides read TGTGCCAGCAGCCCTCTGACAGGAGCTGGAAACACCATATATTTT. Amino acids: CASSPLTGAGNTIYF.

The CDR3 sequence: CASSLEPPGGGSPLHF. CDR3 nucleotides: TGTGCCAGCAGCTTAGAACCCCCAGGGGGCGGATCACCCCTCCACTTT. The rearrangement uses TRBV7-8 and TRBJ1-6; TRBD1 matches at 8 bases. Germline CDR1 reads SGHVS; CDR2 reads FQNEAQ. V shed 1 base, J shed 10 bases, and the junction held 9 bases outside the gene matches. The CDR3 consists of 16 residues.

In its sample, this clonotype was seen many times. The chain carries TRBV28 and TRBJ2-7; 9 bases fit TRBD1. This CDR3 comprises 16 residues. V was clipped by 5 bases and J by 3 bases; unmatched bases: 11. Germline V CDR1 and CDR2: MDHEN, SYDVKM. The DNA of the CDR3 is TGTGCCAGCAGTGGAACCAGGACAGGGGAGGTCTACGAGCAGTACTTC. This encodes CASSGTRTGEVYEQYF.

This clonotype was counted many times. The rearrangement uses TRBV7-8 and TRBJ1-1, with D perhaps TRBD1 (5 bases). This CDR3 contains 12 residues. The V end lost 6 bases, the J end lost 3 bases, and 8 bases lay between the germline ends. Germline CDR1 reads SGHVS; CDR2 reads FQNEAQ. CDR3 loop: CASSFRDTEAFF. The CDR3, as DNA: TGTGCCAGCAGTTTCAGGGACACTGAAGCTTTCTTT.

Ten or more counts support this clonotype. The rearrangement links TRBV11-2 to TRBJ2-3, with D perhaps assigned TRBD1 or TRBD2 (6 bases each). Germline CDR1 reads SGHAT; CDR2 reads FQNNGV. V was shortened by 5 bases and J by 5 bases, with 14 bases between the two germline ends. The CDR3 runs to 14 residues. The CDR3 region has the DNA TGTGCCAGCAGCGTGGGGGGCCGTAGAGATACGCAGTATTTT. Residues: CASSVGGRRDTQYF.

In this sample, this clonotype turned up many times. The V gene is TRBV28, the J gene TRBJ2-7; no clear D gene. V lost 1 base to trimming and J lost 2 bases, with 9 bases between them. Germline loops: CDR1 MDHEN, CDR2 SYDVKM. The CDR3 covers 14 residues. CDR3 coding DNA: TGTGCCAGCAGTTTATCGGTCAGCCCCTACGAGCAGTACTTC. Encoded protein: CASSLSVSPYEQYF.

This clonotype was picked up many times. This sequence joins TRBV7-6 and TRBJ2-3, with 14 positions matching TRBD2. CDR3 length: 17 amino acids. In germline, CDR1 is SGHVS, CDR2 FNYEAQ. V lost 4 bases and J lost 4; bases outside the gene matches: 7. CDR3 loop: CASSSPSGLAGADTQYF. DNA of the CDR3: TGTGCCAGCAGCTCCCCCTCGGGACTAGCGGGGGCAGATACGCAGTATTTT.

The chain combines TRBV5-1 with TRBJ2-4; D ambiguous. Germline CDR1 and CDR2: SGHRS and YFSETQ. Trimming took 0 bases from V and 4 from J, leaving 8 bases between them. The CDR3 extends over 14 amino acids. This CDR3 reads CASSLVGRKNIQYF. As DNA, the CDR3 is TGCGCCAGCAGCTTGGTGGGAAGGAAAAACATTCAGTACTTC. Using reference TRBV5-1 and TRBJ2-4 for the parts outside the CDR3, the full variable domain is KAGVTQTPRYLIKTRGQQVTLSCSPISGHRSVSWYQQTPGQGLQFLFEYFSETQRNKGNFPGRFSGRQFSNSRSEMNVSTLELGDSALYLCASSLVGRKNIQYFGAGTRLSVL.

This clonotype was counted at least ten times. The chain carries TRBV7-2 and TRBJ2-5, with TRBD2 matching over 15 bases. In germline, CDR1 is SGHTA, CDR2 FQGNSA. The trim removed 4 bases at V and 5 bases at J, leaving 11 bases unmatched. The CDR3 consists of 18 residues. CDR3 loop: CASSSTVGLAGGRETQYF. The DNA of the CDR3 is TGTGCCAGCAGCTCGACCGTCGGACTAGCGGGAGGGCGGGAGACCCAGTACTTC.

This clonotype occurred many times. The chain joins TRBV7-2 to TRBJ2-5; 8 bases match TRBD2. Germline loops: CDR1 SGHTA, CDR2 FQGNSA. J gave up 2 bases and V 1 base, and 3 bases lay outside the gene matches. CDR3 size: 15 residues. The CDR3 sequence is CASSLGPSGQETQYF. The CDR3 DNA reads as TGTGCCAGCAGCTTAGGTCCTAGCGGGCAAGAGACCCAGTACTTC.

This clonotype was seen many times. The chain links TRBV7-2 to TRBJ2-7, with D unresolved. Per germline, CDR1 SGHTA and CDR2 FQGNSA. The CDR3 extends over 12 amino acids. Between the trimmed V and J ends, which lost 1 base and 7 bases, there was a span of 8 bases. DNA of the CDR3: TGTGCCAGCAGCTTAGGGGCCCCGGAGCAGTACTTC. Its protein is CASSLGAPEQYF.

This clonotype showed up many times. The gene calls are TRBV7-2 and TRBJ2-7; D gene unclear. The CDR3 spans 14 residues. The germline V gene encodes CDR1 SGHTA and CDR2 FQGNSA. V gave up 0 bases and J gave up 2 bases, with 8 bases separating them. The CDR3 protein is CASSLALDAYEQYF. CDR3 DNA: TGTGCCAGCAGCTTAGCGCTGGATGCCTACGAGCAGTACTTC.

This clonotype has at least ten counts. The V and J genes are TRBV4-1 and TRBJ1-4; 11 positions agree with TRBD1. CDR3 length: 19 amino acids. J gave up 3 bases and V 0 bases, and 9 bases lay outside the gene matches. The germline V gene encodes CDR1 MGHRA and CDR2 YSYEKL. The CDR3 DNA sequence: TGCGCCAGCAGCCAAGATCCGGGACAGGGGGGGAAGTCTAATGAAAAACTGTTTTTT. This sequence encodes CASSQDPGQGGKSNEKLFF.

This clonotype was seen many times. The chain is built from TRBV7-2 and TRBJ1-6; D ambiguous. Per the germline V gene, CDR1 is SGHTA and CDR2 is FQGNSA. Trimming took off 1 base at V and 4 bases at J, with 2 bases between the two ends. This CDR3 spans 13 amino acids. This CDR3 reads CASSLGYNSPLHF. The CDR3 DNA reads TGTGCCAGCAGCTTAGGTTATAATTCACCCCTCCACTTT.

This clonotype is a singleton in its sample. This may be a read error: a much more frequent sequence differs by one nucleotide. The rearrangement joins TRBV6-2 or TRBV6-3 to TRBJ1-5, with D unresolved. Germline CDR1 reads MNHEY; CDR2 reads SVGEGT. The CDR3 totals 12 residues. CDR3 sequence reads: CVSRTANQPQHF. The CDR3 nucleotides are TGTGTCAGCCGGACCGCTAATCAGCCCCAGCATTTT.

This clonotype was observed many times. The chain links TRBV7-2 to TRBJ1-2, with D unclear. CDR3 length equals 14 residues. Trimming removed 0 bases at V and 1 base at J, with 6 bases between. Germline V gene lookup returns CDR1 SGHTA and CDR2 FQGNSA. The CDR3 sequence: CASSLAASNYGYTF. The CDR3 region has the DNA TGTGCCAGCAGCTTAGCTGCAAGTAACTATGGCTACACCTTC. Combining the CDR3 with reference TRBV7-2 and TRBJ1-2 gives the whole variable domain GAGVSQSPSNKVTEKGKDVELRCDPISGHTALYWYRQSLGQGLEFLIYFQGNSAPDKSGLPSDRFSAERTGGSVSTLTIQRTQQEDSAVYLCASSLAASNYGYTFGSGTRLTVV.

In its sample, this clonotype was seen many times. The chain uses TRBV7-2 and TRBJ2-7; unclear D gene. Germline lookup yields CDR1 SGHTA and CDR2 FQGNSA. The ends were cut back, 0 bases at V and 3 bases at J, with 6 bases in the middle. The CDR3 length is 13 residues. The CDR3 here is CASSLAERYEQYF. The CDR3 nucleotides are TGTGCCAGCAGCTTAGCAGAGCGCTACGAGCAGTACTTC.